Following are 3 T cell receptor beta chains from one sample sequenced in a study of blood T cell repertoires in COVID-19 (TCRdb year 2020). The library came from the immunoSEQ multiplex PCR assay. TCRdb stores this immuneACCESS table with in-frame sequences only. Part of the clones is absent; in the studies checked, under half of the shortfall reflects unresolved V genes, and no reason is known for the rest. This sample comprises about 150,000 clones, 75% to 85% of them detected only once. The ten biggest clones cover approximately 9.7% of the sample. Specimen: peripheral blood. Every receptor here comes from a woman between 50 and 59 years old with acute or convalescent COVID-19.

The rearrangement links TRBV2 to TRBJ1-5; D perhaps matches TRBD1 (6 bases). This CDR3 has 16 residues. Trimming cost V 2 bases and J 0 bases, with 11 bases left between them. Germline lookup yields CDR1 SNHLY and CDR2 FYNNEI. CDR3 region: CASSEWDKYSNQPQHF. The CDR3 DNA is TGTGCCAGCAGTGAATGGGACAAATATAGCAATCAGCCCCAGCATTTT. Full variable domain (rest looked up from reference TRBV2 and TRBJ1-5): EPEVTQTPSHQVTQMGQEVILRCVPISNHLYFYWYRQILGQKVEFLVSFYNNEISEKSEIFDDQFSVERPDGSNFTLKIRSTKLEDSAMYFCASSEWDKYSNQPQHFGDGTRLSIL.

The chain employs TRBV10-2 and TRBJ2-5; TRBD1 aligns across 10 bases. The CDR3 sequence is 15 residues long. Germline CDR1 and CDR2: WSHSY and SAAADI. Trimming cost V 1 base and J 4 bases; bases outside gene matches: 3. This CDR3 reads CASSEWTGGRETQYF. The DNA of the CDR3 is TGCGCCAGCAGTGAGTGGACAGGGGGTAGAGAGACCCAGTACTTC.

The rearrangement links TRBV2 to TRBJ2-3, with TRBD2 matching over 9 bases. The V gene end was trimmed by 6 bases and the J gene end by 3 bases; junction bases not matched to a gene: 16. This CDR3 spans 18 amino acids. Germline CDR1 and CDR2: SNHLY and FYNNEI. The CDR3 DNA reads as TGTGCCAGCAGAATTGAGCGGGGGGAAAGTTGGGGTACAGATACGCAGTATTTT. This translates into CASRIERGESWGTDTQYF. The full variable domain, its missing parts supplied by reference TRBV2 and TRBJ2-3, is EPEVTQTPSHQVTQMGQEVILRCVPISNHLYFYWYRQILGQKVEFLVSFYNNEISEKSEIFDDQFSVERPDGSNFTLKIRSTKLEDSAMYFCASRIERGESWGTDTQYFGPGTRLTVL.